The 3 T cell receptor beta chains presented below share a single source sample, sequenced in a study of T cell responses to AZD1222 COVID-19 vaccine. The method was immunoSEQ multiplex PCR; TCRdb's version includes in-frame clones alone and lacks a portion of them. The sample lists about 170,000 clones; around 88% were seen once. The sequencing here drew on peripheral blood, taken 28 days after the second AZD1222 dose. These receptors originate from an adult who received the AZD1222 COVID-19 vaccine.

The rearrangement joins TRBV11-2 to TRBJ2-3; D might be TRBD1 or TRBD2, each matching 5 bases. Trimming took 6 bases from V and 5 from J, leaving 18 bases between them. CDR3 length equals 15 residues. CDR1 is SGHAT and CDR2 is FQNNGV in the germline V gene. This chain's CDR3 is CASRPLSGGGDTQYF. The CDR3 coding sequence is TGTGCCAGCAGGCCTCTGAGCGGTGGGGGAGATACGCAGTATTTT.

The chain's CDR3 is CASRGTVDYGYTF. The CDR3 region has the DNA TGTGCCAGCAGGGGGACAGTCGACTATGGCTACACCTTC. V usage is TRBV7-2 and J usage is TRBJ1-2, with 7 bases that match TRBD1. The CDR3 consists of 13 residues. The ends lost 6 bases at V and 3 bases at J; junction bases unmatched: 4. Germline V gene data show CDR1 as SGHTA and CDR2 as FQGNSA.

V gene TRBV18 combines with J gene TRBJ2-3; unclear D gene. Germline V gene data show CDR1 as KGHSH and CDR2 as LQKENI. V gave up 5 bases and J gave up 1 base, with 7 bases separating them. CDR3 length equals 13 residues. CDR3 region: CASSATRTDTQYF. The CDR3 bases are TGTGCCAGCTCAGCAACTCGCACAGATACGCAGTATTTT.